These 13 T cell receptor beta chains were all obtained from the same sample, sequenced in a study of OX40 agonist ivuxolimab in advanced cancers. Only in-frame clones appear in the TCRdb table, and some are missing; sequencing was by immunoSEQ multiplex PCR. The sample consists of more than 55,000 clones, roughly 78% of them appearing once. The sequenced sample was CD4+ or CD8+ T cells sorted from blood, obtained in a trial of the OX40 agonist ivuxolimab. The receptors originated from an adult with an advanced solid tumor such as melanoma, head and neck, liver or kidney cancer.

The chain couples TRBV14 to TRBJ1-1, with D possibly TRBD1 on 5 matching bases. Per germline, CDR1 SGHDN and CDR2 FVKESK. The CDR3 is 18 amino acids. Trimming pared 0 bases from V and 0 bases from J, leaving 17 bases between. The CDR3 bases are TGTGCCAGCAGCCAAGAATATCCCGGGGGACTTATGAACACTGAAGCTTTCTTT. Amino acid sequence: CASSQEYPGGLMNTEAFF.

The rearrangement joins TRBV21-1 to TRBJ1-2; the D call of TRBD1 is as the table states it, not checked on the DNA. TRBV21-1 is a pseudogene locus. The CDR3 is made up of 14 amino acids. The CDR3: CASSNGGEGYGYTF. The CDR3 bases are TGTGCCAGCAGCAATGGGGGCGAGGGCTATGGCTACACCTTC.

The chain has TRBV6-1 and TRBJ2-7; no reliable D call. CDR1 and CDR2 (germline): MNHNS, SASEGT. CDR3 length equals 11 residues. V was clipped by 8 bases and J by 4 bases, with 9 bases between them. Here the CDR3 reads CASHQSYEQYF. The CDR3 DNA reads TGTGCCAGCCACCAGAGTTACGAGCAGTACTTC.

The chain uses TRBV4-3 and TRBJ1-1, with D possibly TRBD1 on 6 matching bases. Trimming stripped 1 base from V and 6 bases from J, with 12 bases between. Per germline, CDR1 LGHNA and CDR2 YSLEER. The CDR3 consists of 14 residues. The CDR3 loop is CASSQGEGDPEAFF. The DNA for the CDR3 is TGCGCCAGCAGCCAAGGGGAGGGGGACCCTGAAGCTTTCTTT.

The chain carries TRBV4-1 and TRBJ1-3; D call uncertain. In germline, CDR1 is MGHRA, CDR2 YSYEKL. V lost 0 bases and J 0 bases, leaving 12 bases between the germline ends. CDR3 size: 17 residues. The CDR3 sequence is CASSQDTGRSSGNTIYF. CDR3 nucleotides: TGCGCCAGCAGCCAAGATACGGGGAGGTCCTCTGGAAACACCATATATTTT.

The V and J genes are TRBV4-1 and TRBJ1-2, with no clear D. The CDR3 is 16 residues long. The V end lost 0 bases, the J end lost 7 bases, and 18 bases lay between the germline ends. The germline CDR1 and CDR2 sequences are MGHRA and YSYEKL. The CDR3 loop is CASSQDDTSANLGYTF. CDR3 DNA sequence: TGCGCCAGCAGCCAAGACGACACCTCAGCTAATCTTGGCTACACCTTC.

This clone was seen only once. The sample has other DNA sequences that encode this CDR3 too. The chain's CDR3 is CATGGGGGGQPQHF. CDR3 DNA sequence: TGTGCCACCGGAGGGGGGGGCGGGGGGCAGCCCCAGCATTTT. The chain recombines TRBV19 with TRBJ1-5; D is possibly TRBD1 (6 bases). The ends were cut back, 10 bases at V and 7 bases at J, with 20 bases in the middle. Germline V CDR1 and CDR2: LNHDA, SQIVND (reference sequence). CDR3 length: 14 residues.

The rearrangement links TRBV19 to TRBJ2-3; a weak D match, TRBD1 (6 bases). The CDR3 runs 15 residues. Trimming took 6 bases from V and 1 from J, leaving 14 bases between them. Germline loops: CDR1 LNHDA, CDR2 SQIVND (reference sequence). This CDR3 is CASSPGAGGTDTQYF. CDR3 bases: TGTGCCAGTAGCCCAGGGGCAGGCGGCACAGATACGCAGTATTTT. Drawing the rest from reference TRBV19 and TRBJ2-3, the complete variable domain is DGGITQSPKYLFRKEGQNVTLSCEQNLNHDAMYWYRQDPGQGLRLIYYSQIVNDFQKGDIAEGYSVSREKKESFPLTVTSAQKNPTAFYLCASSPGAGGTDTQYFGPGTRLTVL.

The J gene is TRBJ2-7, the V gene TRBV7-9; 10 bases match TRBD1. This CDR3 spans 15 amino acids. The J segment lost 5 bases and the V segment lost 3 bases, leaving 7 bases of the junction unmatched. Germline CDR1 reads SEHNR; CDR2 reads FQNEAQ (reference sequence). For the CDR3, the DNA is TGTGCCAGCAGCTTCCTCCGGGACAGGGGCCACGAGCAGTACTTC. Encoded protein: CASSFLRDRGHEQYF. Using reference TRBV7-9 and TRBJ2-7 for the parts outside the CDR3, the full variable domain is DTGVSQNPRHKITKRGQNVTFRCDPISEHNRLYWYRQTLGQGPEFLTYFQNEAQLEKSRLLSDRFSAERPKGSFSTLEIQRTEQGDSAMYLCASSFLRDRGHEQYFGPGTRLTVT.

The rearrangement uses TRBV5-1 and TRBJ2-7; 7 positions match TRBD2. The trim removed 5 bases at V and 3 bases at J, leaving 8 bases unmatched. Germline CDR1 reads SGHRS; CDR2 reads YFSETQ. CDR3 length: 14 amino acids. The CDR3 DNA sequence: TGCGCCAGCAGGCCAGGGAGCGGGGACTACGAGCAGTACTTC. Residues: CASRPGSGDYEQYF.

The chain combines TRBV14 with TRBJ2-3, with D perhaps matching TRBD1 (5 bases). V was pared by 5 bases and J by 3 bases, with 9 bases between. This CDR3 comprises 13 residues. From germline, CDR1 is SGHDN and CDR2 FVKESK. This chain's CDR3 is CASSFQGTDTQYF. CDR3 bases: TGTGCCAGCAGCTTTCAGGGTACAGATACGCAGTATTTT.

V and J are TRBV7-3 and TRBJ1-1; 12 bases fit TRBD1. V lost 4 bases to trimming and J lost 10 bases; unmatched junction nucleotides: 4. Germline CDR1 SGHTA, CDR2 FQGTGA. The CDR3 spans 13 residues. In nucleotides, the CDR3 is TGTGCCAGCAGCTCCGGGACAGGGGGCGCAGCTTTCTTT. Protein: CASSSGTGGAAFF.

V gene TRBV10-3 combines with J gene TRBJ2-1; 10 nucleotides agree with TRBD2. Germline V gene lookup returns CDR1 ENHRY and CDR2 SYGVKD. The junction had 4 bases not matched to a gene; V was cut back by 8 bases and J by 0 bases. The CDR3 totals 15 residues. DNA for the CDR3: TGTGCCATCGGGGGACTAGCGAGCTCCTACAATGAGCAGTTCTTC. Protein product: CAIGGLASSYNEQFF.